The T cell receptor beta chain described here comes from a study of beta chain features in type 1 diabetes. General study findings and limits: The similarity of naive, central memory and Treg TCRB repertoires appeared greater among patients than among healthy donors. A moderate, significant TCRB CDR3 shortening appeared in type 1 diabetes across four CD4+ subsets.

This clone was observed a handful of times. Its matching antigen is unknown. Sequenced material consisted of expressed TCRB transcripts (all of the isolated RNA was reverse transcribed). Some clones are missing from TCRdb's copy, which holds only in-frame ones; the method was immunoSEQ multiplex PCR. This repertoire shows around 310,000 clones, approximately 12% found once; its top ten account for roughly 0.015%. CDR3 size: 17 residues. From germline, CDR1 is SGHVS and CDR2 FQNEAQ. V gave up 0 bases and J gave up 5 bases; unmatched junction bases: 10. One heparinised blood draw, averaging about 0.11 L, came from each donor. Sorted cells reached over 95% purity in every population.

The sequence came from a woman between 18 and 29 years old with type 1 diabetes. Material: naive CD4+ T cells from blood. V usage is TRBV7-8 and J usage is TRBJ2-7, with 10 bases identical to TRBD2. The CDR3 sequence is CASSLAKAGGRSDEQYF. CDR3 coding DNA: TGTGCCAGCAGCTTAGCGAAAGCGGGAGGGCGAAGCGACGAGCAGTACTTC.